These 26 T cell receptor beta chains were sequenced from one sample in a study of shared clonotypes between healthy human individuals. The data were produced by immunoSEQ multiplex PCR, yet TCRdb's version contains in-frame clones alone and is incomplete. This table holds some 1.5 million clones, 95% to 99% found once. The sample was naive CD4+ T cells sorted from blood. Regarding subset: CD45RA+ positively selected. The receptor source for this set is a man aged 25 to 45 in good health.

This chain joins TRBV10-3 and TRBJ2-3; D gene ambiguous. The CDR3 length is 13 residues. With 6 bases removed from V and 5 bases from J, the gap between germline ends came to 12 bases. CDR1 is ENHRY and CDR2 is SYGVKD in the germline V gene. The CDR3 DNA is TGTGCCATCAGCGAGACGCCAGAAGATACGCAGTATTTT. Amino acid sequence: CAISETPEDTQYF.

The chain couples TRBV9 to TRBJ2-1; 7 nucleotides match TRBD2. V trimming: 0 bases; J trimming: 0 bases; junction bases outside the gene matches: 6. Germline loops: CDR1 SGDLS, CDR2 YYNGEE. There are 17 residues in the CDR3. In DNA, the CDR3 is TGTGCCAGCAGCGTAGCCGCCGGGGGGAGCTCCTACAATGAGCAGTTCTTC. This codes for CASSVAAGGSSYNEQFF. Based on the CDR3 plus reference TRBV9 and TRBJ2-1, the full variable domain is DSGVTQTPKHLITATGQRVTLRCSPRSGDLSVYWYQQSLDQGLQFLIQYYNGEERAKGNILERFSAQQFPDLHSELNLSSLELGDSALYFCASSVAAGGSSYNEQFFGPGTRLTVL.

Comments on this clone: Within the sample, other DNA sequences also encode this same CDR3. The chain is built from TRBV9 and TRBJ2-1; 8 bases map to TRBD2. The CDR3 has 14 residues. Germline V gene data show CDR1 as SGDLS and CDR2 as YYNGEE. V dropped 2 bases and J dropped 8; count of bases not matched to a gene: 6. CDR3 bases: TGTGCCAGCAGCGTCCGGACTAGCTTCGATGAGCAGTTCTTC. It specifies CASSVRTSFDEQFF.

V and J are TRBV28 and TRBJ2-7; 8 nucleotides line up with TRBD2. CDR3 size: 17 residues. CDR1 MDHEN and CDR2 SYDVKM come from the germline V gene. V gave up 2 bases and J gave up 3 bases; unmatched junction bases: 12. CDR3 residues: CASSLRVSAGVFYEQYF. Written as DNA, the CDR3 is TGTGCCAGCAGTTTAAGGGTCTCAGCGGGAGTTTTCTACGAGCAGTACTTC.

This clone was detected once. This rearrangement joins TRBV5-1 to TRBJ2-1; TRBD1 matches at 8 bases. The CDR3 totals 16 residues. Trimming at V came to 0 bases and at J to 1 base, leaving 3 bases not matched to a gene. Germline-derived CDR1 and CDR2 are SGHRS and YFSETQ. The CDR3 sequence is CASSLGQGLSYNEQFF. The CDR3 DNA follows: TGCGCCAGCAGCTTGGGACAGGGGTTGTCCTACAATGAGCAGTTCTTC.

The rearrangement links TRBV10-3 to TRBJ2-3, with 12 nucleotides matching TRBD2. Losses at the gene ends were 11 bases for V and 5 bases for J; bases not matched to a gene: 8. This CDR3 comprises 14 residues. Germline assignment: CDR1 ENHRY and CDR2 SYGVKD. In nucleotides, the CDR3 is TGTGCCTGCTCTAGCGGGAGGGCCGTAGATACGCAGTATTTT. Translated, it gives CACSSGRAVDTQYF.

This chain uses TRBV5-1 with TRBJ2-7; D remains unclear. This CDR3 is built from 15 residues. V gave up 4 bases and J gave up 0 bases, with 14 bases separating them. Germline values: CDR1 SGHRS, CDR2 YFSETQ. The CDR3 reads CASSRDVVSSYEQYF. In DNA form, the CDR3 reads TGCGCCAGCAGCAGAGACGTTGTTAGCTCCTACGAGCAGTACTTC.

The J gene is TRBJ2-3, the V gene TRBV7-8; no clear D. V dropped 1 base and J dropped 4 bases, with 12 bases sitting between them. Germline CDR1 and CDR2: SGHVS and FQNEAQ. The CDR3 has 15 amino acids. This CDR3 is CASSLGHSSPDTQYF. In nucleotides, the CDR3 is TGTGCCAGCAGCTTAGGTCACTCATCCCCAGATACGCAGTATTTT. Supplemented by reference TRBV7-8 and TRBJ2-3, the full variable domain reads GAGVSQSPRYKVAKRGQDVALRCDPISGHVSLFWYQQALGQGPEFLTYFQNEAQLDKSGLPSDRFFAERPEGSVSTLKIQRTQQEDSAVYLCASSLGHSSPDTQYFGPGTRLTVL.

Notes on this clone: The sample contains more than one DNA sequence encoding this CDR3. The CDR3 coding sequence is TGTGCCAGCAGCCGTCGCGAGACCCAGTACTTC. Protein: CASSRRETQYF. V is TRBV7-9 and J is TRBJ2-5, with no clear D. This CDR3 region has 11 residues. Germline V gene sequence: CDR1 SEHNR, CDR2 FQNEAQ (reference sequence). Between the trimmed V and J ends, which lost 5 bases and 5 bases, there was a span of 6 bases.

This chain joins TRBV15 and TRBJ2-1; no definite D call. Trimming took 3 bases from V and 9 from J, leaving 15 bases between them. This CDR3 spans 14 amino acids. Germline V gene lookup returns CDR1 LNHNV and CDR2 YYDKDF (reference sequence). CDR3 sequence reads: CATSRIPLPGEQFF. DNA of the CDR3: TGTGCCACCAGCAGGATCCCTCTACCGGGTGAGCAGTTCTTC.

The chain employs TRBV11-2 and TRBJ2-1, with 13 bases fitting TRBD2. This CDR3 contains 15 residues. Per germline, CDR1 SGHAT and CDR2 FQNNGV. V shed 5 bases and J 8 bases; nucleotides not matched to a gene: 6. CDR3 nucleotides: TGTGCCAGCAGCCGGACTAGCGGGAGTCCCGATGAGCAGTTCTTC. It yields the protein CASSRTSGSPDEQFF. Drawing the rest from reference TRBV11-2 and TRBJ2-1, the complete variable domain is EAGVAQSPRYKIIEKRQSVAFWCNPISGHATLYWYQQILGQGPKLLIQFQNNGVVDDSQLPKDRFSAERLKGVDSTLKIQPAKLEDSAVYLCASSRTSGSPDEQFFGPGTRLTVL.

The chain is built from TRBV7-6 and TRBJ2-5; 8 bases line up with TRBD1. V shed 2 bases, J shed 6 bases, and the junction held 8 bases outside the gene matches. The germline gives CDR1 SGHVS, CDR2 FNYEAQ. This CDR3 contains 15 residues. The CDR3 region is CASSLSGQGQQTQYF. The CDR3, as DNA: TGTGCCAGCAGCTTATCCGGACAGGGTCAACAGACCCAGTACTTC. Supplemented by reference TRBV7-6 and TRBJ2-5, the full variable domain reads GAGVSQSPRYKVTKRGQDVALRCDPISGHVSLYWYRQALGQGPEFLTYFNYEAQQDKSGLPNDRFSAERPEGSISTLTIQRTEQRDSAMYRCASSLSGQGQQTQYFGPGTRLLVL.

The chain recombines TRBV6-5 with TRBJ2-7; 11 bases align to TRBD2. This CDR3 has 14 residues. CDR1 MNHEY and CDR2 SVGAGI come from the germline V gene. With V trimmed by 0 bases and J by 6 bases, 1 base remained unmatched. In nucleotides, the CDR3 is TGTGCCAGCAGTTACTCCACTAGCGGGAGCGAGCAGTACTTC. As protein: CASSYSTSGSEQYF.

The chain employs TRBV7-2 and TRBJ1-2; D is perhaps TRBD1 (6 bases). Between the trimmed V and J ends, which lost 1 base and 0 bases, there was a span of 21 bases. The CDR3 extends over 19 amino acids. The germline V gene has CDR1 SGHTA and CDR2 FQGNSA. The CDR3 loop is CASSLVLRGVTVTNYGYTF. CDR3 coding DNA: TGTGCCAGCAGCTTAGTACTGAGGGGGGTCACAGTCACTAACTATGGCTACACCTTC.

This chain uses TRBV6-5 with TRBJ1-5; no firm D call. The CDR3 length is 16 residues. The V end was cut by 0 bases, the J end by 4 bases, with 13 bases between. Germline V gives CDR1 MNHEY, CDR2 SVGAGI. The CDR3 spells CASSYSLWSANQPQHF. In nucleotides, the CDR3 is TGTGCCAGCAGTTACTCGTTATGGTCAGCAAATCAGCCCCAGCATTTT.

The genes are TRBV15 and TRBJ2-1; 10 bases line up with TRBD1. This CDR3 contains 18 residues. Germline CDR1 LNHNV, CDR2 YYDKDF (reference sequence). J lost 5 bases, V lost 3 bases, and 13 bases had no gene match. The CDR3 nucleotides are TGTGCCACCAGCAGTCCGATGGGGACAGGGGCCCAAAACAATGAGCAGTTCTTC. This encodes CATSSPMGTGAQNNEQFF.

The chain is built from TRBV5-4 and TRBJ2-7; 7 bases agree with TRBD1. The CDR3 totals 14 residues. V lost 1 base to trimming and J lost 2 bases; unmatched junction nucleotides: 3. The germline gives CDR1 SGHNT, CDR2 YYREEE (reference sequence). CDR3 DNA sequence: TGTGCCAGCAGCTTGATGGGACAGCCCTACGAGCAGTACTTC. This translates into CASSLMGQPYEQYF.

The chain combines TRBV29-1 with TRBJ2-7; possible D gene TRBD2, 5 bases. Per the germline V gene, CDR1 is SQVTM and CDR2 is ANQGSEA. Trimming pared 0 bases from V and 6 bases from J, leaving 15 bases between. This CDR3 is 14 amino acids long. The CDR3 DNA reads TGCAGCGTTGAAGATCCAGCGGTGCGGTCCGAGCAGTACTTC. As protein: CSVEDPAVRSEQYF.

The chain is built from TRBV2 and TRBJ1-2; D gene ambiguous. The V gene's germline CDR1 is SNHLY and CDR2 FYNNEI. The CDR3 runs to 13 residues. The germline V and J ends were trimmed by 3 bases and 6 bases, with 11 bases remaining between them. In DNA form, the CDR3 reads TGTGCCAGCAGTGACCCTCCGCAGAATGGCTACACCTTC. This gives the protein CASSDPPQNGYTF.

This chain joins TRBV19 and TRBJ2-1, with 11 bases identical to TRBD2. This CDR3 contains 17 residues. The V gene's germline CDR1 is LNHDA and CDR2 SQIVND (reference sequence). Trimming cost V 3 bases and J 6 bases; bases outside gene matches: 10. CDR3 protein: CASSIRLAGGRVNEQFF. The CDR3 DNA reads as TGTGCCAGTAGTATTAGGCTAGCGGGGGGCAGGGTCAATGAGCAGTTCTTC. The full variable domain, rest sourced from reference TRBV19 and TRBJ2-1, is DGGITQSPKYLFRKEGQNVTLSCEQNLNHDAMYWYRQDPGQGLRLIYYSQIVNDFQKGDIAEGYSVSREKKESFPLTVTSAQKNPTAFYLCASSIRLAGGRVNEQFFGPGTRLTVL.

A remark on this clone: Within the sample, other DNA sequences also encode this same CDR3. The rearrangement links TRBV19 to TRBJ2-3, with D tentatively TRBD2 (6 bases). The CDR3 is 14 residues long. V gave up 1 base and J gave up 3 bases, with 8 bases separating them. From germline, CDR1 is LNHDA and CDR2 SQIVND (reference sequence). The CDR3 nucleotides read TGTGCCAGTAGTATAGCGGGAGTTACAGATACGCAGTATTTT. It translates to CASSIAGVTDTQYF.

The CDR3 reads CASSAQGQGPEQYF. The CDR3 DNA reads TGCGCCAGCAGCGCTCAGGGACAAGGGCCGGAGCAGTACTTC. This sequence joins TRBV4-1 and TRBJ2-7, with D possibly being TRBD1 (6 bases). The CDR3 spans 14 residues. The ends were cut back, 5 bases at V and 7 bases at J, with 18 bases in the middle. CDR1 is MGHRA and CDR2 is YSYEKL in the germline V gene.

This clone was picked up one time. The chain uses TRBV11-2 and TRBJ2-1; a weak D match, TRBD2 (5 bases). The V gene's germline CDR1 is SGHAT and CDR2 FQNNGV. V was cut by 4 bases and J by 5 bases, with 21 bases left in between. The CDR3 consists of 17 residues. CDR3 protein: CASSSVDRLPGHNEQFF. In nucleotides, the CDR3 is TGTGCCAGCAGCTCTGTCGATCGACTACCCGGGCACAATGAGCAGTTCTTC.

V is TRBV9 and J is TRBJ2-1; 7 bases align to TRBD1. V shed 0 bases and J 4 bases; nucleotides not matched to a gene: 10. The CDR3 is 17 amino acids. Germline V gives CDR1 SGDLS, CDR2 YYNGEE. The DNA for the CDR3 is TGTGCCAGCAGCGTAGAAGAGGGGGCCATCCATTACAATGAGCAGTTCTTC. This encodes CASSVEEGAIHYNEQFF. Supplemented by reference TRBV9 and TRBJ2-1, the full variable domain reads DSGVTQTPKHLITATGQRVTLRCSPRSGDLSVYWYQQSLDQGLQFLIQYYNGEERAKGNILERFSAQQFPDLHSELNLSSLELGDSALYFCASSVEEGAIHYNEQFFGPGTRLTVL.

V and J are TRBV5-4 and TRBJ2-7; D remains unclear. CDR1 is SGHNT and CDR2 is YYREEE in the germline V gene (reference sequence). Trimming took off 0 bases at V and 2 bases at J, with 6 bases between the two ends. The CDR3 has 13 amino acids. The CDR3 loop reads CASSLGAAYEQYF. The CDR3 nucleotides are TGTGCCAGCAGCTTGGGGGCTGCCTACGAGCAGTACTTC.

The gene calls are TRBV28 and TRBJ2-3, with 8 bases fitting TRBD2. The V segment lost 4 bases and the J segment 4 bases; nucleotides outside the gene matches: 4. Germline CDR1 is MDHEN and CDR2 is SYDVKM. This CDR3 spans 14 amino acids. CDR3 protein: CASSSPGLADTQYF. CDR3 in DNA: TGTGCCAGCAGTTCCCCGGGACTAGCAGATACGCAGTATTTT. The complete variable domain, with remaining parts taken from reference TRBV28 and TRBJ2-3, reads DVKVTQSSRYLVKRTGEKVFLECVQDMDHENMFWYRQDPGLGLRLIYFSYDVKMKEKGDIPEGYSVSREKKERFSLILESASTNQTSMYLCASSSPGLADTQYFGPGTRLTVL.